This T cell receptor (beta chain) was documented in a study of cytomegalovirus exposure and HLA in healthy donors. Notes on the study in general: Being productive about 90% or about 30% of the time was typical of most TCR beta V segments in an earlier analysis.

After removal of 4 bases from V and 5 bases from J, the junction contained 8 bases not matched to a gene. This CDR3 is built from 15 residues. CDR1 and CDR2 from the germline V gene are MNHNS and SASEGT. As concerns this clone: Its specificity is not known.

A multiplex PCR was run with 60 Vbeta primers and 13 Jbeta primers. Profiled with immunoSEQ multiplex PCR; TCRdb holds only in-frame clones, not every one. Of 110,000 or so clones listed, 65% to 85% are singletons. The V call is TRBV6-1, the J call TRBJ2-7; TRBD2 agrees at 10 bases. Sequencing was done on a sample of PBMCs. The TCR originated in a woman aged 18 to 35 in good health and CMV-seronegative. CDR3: CASSAAASGRDEQYF. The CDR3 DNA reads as TGTGCCAGCAGTGCAGCGGCTAGCGGGAGAGACGAGCAGTACTTC.